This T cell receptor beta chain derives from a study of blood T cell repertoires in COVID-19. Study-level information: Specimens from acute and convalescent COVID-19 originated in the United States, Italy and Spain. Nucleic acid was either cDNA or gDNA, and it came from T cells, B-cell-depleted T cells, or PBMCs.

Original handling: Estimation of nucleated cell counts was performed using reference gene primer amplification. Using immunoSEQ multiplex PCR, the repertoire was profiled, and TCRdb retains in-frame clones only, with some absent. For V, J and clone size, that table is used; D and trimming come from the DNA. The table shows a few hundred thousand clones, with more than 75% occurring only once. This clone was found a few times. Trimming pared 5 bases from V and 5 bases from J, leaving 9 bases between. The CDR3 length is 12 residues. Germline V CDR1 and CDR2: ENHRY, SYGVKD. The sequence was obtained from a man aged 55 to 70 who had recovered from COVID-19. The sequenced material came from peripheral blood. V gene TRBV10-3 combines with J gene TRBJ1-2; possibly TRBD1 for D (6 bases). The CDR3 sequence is CAISRQEYGYTF. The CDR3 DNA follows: TGTGCCATCAGTCGACAGGAATATGGCTACACCTTC.